A single T cell receptor (beta chain) is shown here with its context. Antigen: not known. Produced via immunoSEQ multiplex PCR; TCRdb's table is partial and in-frame only. The sample holds approximately 60,000 clones, more than 75% seen once. The source of the sample is a study of OX40 agonist ivuxolimab in advanced cancers. At the level of the study: Head and neck, renal cell, melanoma or hepatocellular carcinoma were the cancers that dose-escalation patients had. Partial responses were achieved by three patients: one hepatocellular carcinoma, two cutaneous melanoma.

This CDR3 has 16 residues. CDR1 is KGHSH and CDR2 is LQKENI in the germline V gene. Trimming cost V 3 bases and J 2 bases; bases outside gene matches: 5. Notes on the study in general: In general, CD8+ T cells held more expanded clones than CD4+ did, on average.

The input for sequencing was CD4+ or CD8+ T cells sorted from blood, taken in a trial of the OX40 agonist ivuxolimab. The TCR sequence derives from an adult with an advanced solid tumor such as melanoma, head and neck, liver or kidney cancer. This chain connects TRBV18 to TRBJ1-5, with 9 bases that match TRBD1. This CDR3 reads CASSPRQGVGNQPQHF. The CDR3 DNA is TGTGCCAGCTCACCGCGACAGGGGGTTGGCAATCAGCCCCAGCATTTT.